This T cell receptor beta chain appears in the sequencing data of a study of beta chain features in type 1 diabetes. Study-level findings and limits: The cDNA sequencing approach could over-represent high-TCR-expressing cells. A moderate, significant TCRB CDR3 shortening appeared in type 1 diabetes across four CD4+ subsets.

The whole isolated RNA underwent reverse transcription, so sequencing captured expressed TCRB transcripts. Clones were sequenced by immunoSEQ multiplex PCR, and TCRdb holds only the in-frame ones, with some missing. This sample has 350,000 to 400,000 clones, with more than 13% found just once. Remarks on this clone: Antigen: not known.

The CDR3 has 14 amino acids. The ends lost 8 bases at V and 3 bases at J; junction bases unmatched: 7. CDR1 SEHNR and CDR2 FQNEAQ come from the germline V gene (reference sequence). This sequence was found in a woman aged 18-29 years in good health. Sequencing was done on a sample of naive CD4+ T cells from blood. This chain links TRBV7-9 with TRBJ2-7; 10 bases align to TRBD1. CDR3 amino acids: CASENRDRGYEQYF. The CDR3 coding sequence is TGTGCCAGCGAGAACCGGGACAGGGGCTACGAGCAGTACTTC.